One sample yielded the 9 T cell receptor beta chains listed below, sequenced in a study of T cells in Graves' hyperthyroidism and ophthalmopathy. The investigators amplified TCR beta CDR3 regions from RNA transcripts. First-round RT-PCR with HTBI primers amplified the TCR CDR3 region. TCRdb processed the multiplex PCR reads anew with MiXCR; each CDR3 protein has one entry. The repertoire has more than 550,000 distinct CDR3 sequences, roughly 20% of them found once; the top ten carry 16%. Material for sequencing was blood. The receptors stem from a woman in her fifties or sixties with Graves' hyperthyroidism that later progressed to Graves' ophthalmopathy.

Comment on this clonotype: The junction and the germline gene differ at one end; a read error may be behind it. This chain uses TRBV6-2 or TRBV6-3 with TRBJ1-5; maybe TRBD1 (6 bases). The CDR3 extends over 15 amino acids. Germline V gene lookup returns CDR1 MNHEY and CDR2 SVGEGT. CDR3: CAGRSYRESNQPQHF. The DNA of the CDR3 is TGTGCCGGCAGATCATACAGGGAAAGCAATCAGCCCCAGCATTTT.

This clonotype was picked up a small number of times. Germline and junction disagree at one end, which may indicate a read error. CDR3 amino acids: CSVEGAGHRTDTQYF. CDR3 in DNA: TGCAGCGTGGAAGGGGCCGGACACCGCACAGATACGCAGTATTTT. The V call is TRBV29-1, the J call TRBJ2-3; D might be TRBD1 (5 bases). CDR1 is SQVTM and CDR2 is ANQGSEA in the germline V gene. This CDR3 region has 15 residues.

This clonotype was observed a few times. The chain couples TRBV11-3 to TRBJ2-6, with 12 bases aligning to TRBD1. The germline V gene encodes CDR1 SGHNT and CDR2 YENEEA. CDR3 length equals 17 residues. The V and J ends lost 5 bases and 2 bases, in that order; junction bases with no gene match: 4. The CDR3 DNA reads TGTGCCAGCAGCCCGGGACAGGGGGCCCCTGGGGCCAACGTCCTGACTTTC. Its protein is CASSPGQGAPGANVLTF. The full variable domain, completed using reference TRBV11-3 and TRBJ2-6, is EAGVVQSPRYKIIEKKQPVAFWCNPISGHNTLYWYLQNLGQGPELLIRYENEEAVDDSQLPKDRFSAERLKGVDSTLKIQPAELGDSAVYLCASSPGQGAPGANVLTFGAGSRLTVL.

As to this clonotype: A much larger clonotype is one base distant, so this may be a read error. The chain is built from TRBV28 and TRBJ2-7, with TRBD2 matching 7 bases. Germline loops: CDR1 MDHEN, CDR2 SYDVKM. This CDR3 has 17 amino acids. The V gene end was trimmed by 7 bases and the J gene end by 3 bases; junction bases not matched to a gene: 18. CDR3 loop: CASTHERGGELGYEQYF. The CDR3 DNA follows: TGTGCCAGCACACACGAACGTGGGGGGGAATTGGGCTACGAGCAGTACTTC.

This sequence joins TRBV6-1 and TRBJ2-6, with D possibly called TRBD1 or TRBD2 (5 bases each). CDR3 size: 17 residues. Trimming took off 8 bases at V and 0 bases at J, with 17 bases between the two ends. Germline V gene data show CDR1 as MNHNS and CDR2 as SASEGT. The DNA for the CDR3 is TGTGCCAGCGTGGGAGTAGGGGCCAACTCTGGGGCCAACGTCCTGACTTTC. As protein: CASVGVGANSGANVLTF.

At least ten counts were recorded for this clonotype. The rearrangement uses TRBV30 and TRBJ1-4; D gene uncertain. The V gene lost 3 bases and the J gene lost 8 bases, with 13 bases spanning the gap. Germline lookup yields CDR1 GTSNPN and CDR2 SVGIG (reference sequence). The CDR3 length is 13 residues. CDR3 coding DNA: TGTGCCTGGAGCCCTAACAGATCGGAAAAACTGTTTTTT. Translation: CAWSPNRSEKLFF.

The chain carries TRBV5-1 and TRBJ2-5, with D perhaps TRBD2 (5 bases). The CDR3 contains 15 residues. The V and J ends lost 0 bases and 5 bases respectively, with 14 bases between them. Germline CDR1 reads SGHRS; CDR2 reads YFSETQ. CDR3 in amino acids: CASSLASATGETQYF. In DNA, the CDR3 is TGCGCCAGCAGCTTGGCTTCTGCGACGGGGGAGACCCAGTACTTC.

The chain combines TRBV6-1 with TRBJ1-3; D is ambiguous. Germline CDR1 and CDR2: MNHNS and SASEGT. The CDR3 contains 12 residues. Trimming took off 0 bases at V and 4 bases at J, with 1 base between the two ends. In nucleotides, the CDR3 is TGTGCCAGCAGTGAAGCGGGAAACACCATATATTTT. Its translation: CASSEAGNTIYF.

V is TRBV2 and J is TRBJ2-7, with unresolved D. The V and J ends lost 6 bases and 6 bases respectively, with 9 bases between them. The V gene's germline CDR1 is SNHLY and CDR2 FYNNEI. The CDR3 length is 11 residues. The CDR3 DNA sequence: TGTGCCAGCAGCTCCCCGTTCGAGCAGTACTTC. Translation: CASSSPFEQYF.